The table lists the clone carrying this T cell receptor (beta chain) with a few counts. Its antigen is currently unknown. The method was immunoSEQ multiplex PCR; TCRdb's version includes in-frame clones alone and lacks a portion of them. The sample holds roughly 23,000 clones, 55% to 75% seen once. This entry belongs to a study of vaccination effects on CD4 cells after COVID-19. Pools of viral peptides were used by the ViraFEST assay to expand antigen-specific CD4+ T cells ahead of sequencing. Investigators separated out CD4+ T cells once 10 days of culture had passed. Testing of the vaccine recipients showed negative nucleocapsid antibodies and no prior SARS-CoV-2 infection. The germline V gene has CDR1 KGHSH and CDR2 LQKENI. Losses at the gene ends were 2 bases for V and 6 bases for J; bases not matched to a gene: 8. There are 16 residues in the CDR3.

The specimen was CD4+ T cells from PBMCs cultured with HCoV-NL63 spike peptides, collected before COVID-19 vaccination. The sequence was collected from a human donor who received a COVID-19 vaccine. This chain uses TRBV18 with TRBJ1-5, with TRBD1 matching over 9 bases. CDR3 loop: CASSPSQGATGQPQHF. The CDR3 DNA sequence: TGTGCCAGCTCACCATCACAGGGGGCAACGGGTCAGCCCCAGCATTTT.